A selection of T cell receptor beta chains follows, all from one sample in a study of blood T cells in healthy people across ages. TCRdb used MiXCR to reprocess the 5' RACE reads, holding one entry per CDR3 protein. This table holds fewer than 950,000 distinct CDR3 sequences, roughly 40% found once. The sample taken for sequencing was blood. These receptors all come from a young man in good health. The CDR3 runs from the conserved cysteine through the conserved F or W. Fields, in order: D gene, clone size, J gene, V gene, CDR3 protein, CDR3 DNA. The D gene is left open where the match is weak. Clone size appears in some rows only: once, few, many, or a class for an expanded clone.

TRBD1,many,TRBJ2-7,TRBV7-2,CASSLGTGGPYEQYF,TGTGCCAGCAGCTTAGGGACAGGGGGGCCCTACGAGCAGTACTTC
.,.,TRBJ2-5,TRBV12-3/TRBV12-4,CASSVKRRETQYF,TGTGCCAGCAGTGTAAAAAGGCGGGAGACCCAGTACTTC
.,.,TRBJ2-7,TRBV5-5,CASSFSTSVTYEQYF,TGTGCCAGCAGCTTTTCGACTAGTGTGACCTACGAGCAGTACTTC
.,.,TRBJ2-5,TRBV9,CASSVIGDGETQYF,TGTGCCAGCAGCGTGATAGGGGACGGGGAGACCCAGTACTTC
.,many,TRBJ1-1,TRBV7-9,CASKDTEAFF,TGTGCCAGCAAGGACACTGAAGCTTTCTTT
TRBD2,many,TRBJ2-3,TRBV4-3,CASSQDWGGWADTQYF,TGCGCCAGCAGCCAAGATTGGGGGGGATGGGCAGATACGCAGTATTTT
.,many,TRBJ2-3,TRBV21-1,CASSKALPGEFDLSSTDTQYF,TGTGCCAGCAGCAAGGCCCTGCCAGGGGAATTCGATTTATCTAGCACAGATACGCAGTATTTT
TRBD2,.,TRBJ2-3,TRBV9,CASSLGLAGGQSDTQYF,TGTGCCAGCAGCTTGGGACTAGCGGGGGGGCAGTCAGATACGCAGTATTTT
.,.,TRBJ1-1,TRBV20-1,CSATLRDGSGTEAFF,TGCAGTGCTACTCTCCGAGACGGCAGCGGGACTGAAGCTTTCTTT
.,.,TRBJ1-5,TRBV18,CASSPQGGRNQPQHF,TGTGCCAGCTCACCACAGGGAGGCCGCAATCAGCCCCAGCATTTT
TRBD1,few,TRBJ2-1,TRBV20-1,CSARDVTGVNEQFF,TGCAGTGCTAGAGATGTAACAGGGGTGAATGAGCAGTTCTTT
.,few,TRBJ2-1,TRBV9,CASSGGGGHEQFF,TGTGCCAGCAGCGGAGGGGGGGGGCATGAGCAGTTCTTC
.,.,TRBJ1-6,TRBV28,CASTLPNNSPLHF,TGTGCCAGCACCCTACCGAATAATTCACCCCTCCACTTT
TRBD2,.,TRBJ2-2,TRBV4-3,CASSLITHGPGLVPGELFF,TGCGCCAGCAGCCTCATAACGCATGGACCGGGACTAGTCCCCGGGGAGCTGTTTTTT
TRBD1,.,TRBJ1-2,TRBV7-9,CASSPQVGQGAYHGYTF,TGTGCCAGCAGCCCACAAGTGGGACAGGGGGCCTACCATGGCTACACCTTC
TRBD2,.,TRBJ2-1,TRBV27,CASSWTSGSVYNEQFF,TGTGCCAGCAGTTGGACTAGCGGGAGTGTATACAATGAGCAGTTCTTC
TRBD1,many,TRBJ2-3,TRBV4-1,CASSQGTGQGDTDTQYF,TGCGCCAGCAGCCAAGGGACAGGGCAAGGGGACACAGATACGCAGTATTTT
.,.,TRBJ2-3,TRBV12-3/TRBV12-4,CASSIGADTQYF,TGTGCCAGCAGCATTGGCGCAGATACGCAGTATTTT